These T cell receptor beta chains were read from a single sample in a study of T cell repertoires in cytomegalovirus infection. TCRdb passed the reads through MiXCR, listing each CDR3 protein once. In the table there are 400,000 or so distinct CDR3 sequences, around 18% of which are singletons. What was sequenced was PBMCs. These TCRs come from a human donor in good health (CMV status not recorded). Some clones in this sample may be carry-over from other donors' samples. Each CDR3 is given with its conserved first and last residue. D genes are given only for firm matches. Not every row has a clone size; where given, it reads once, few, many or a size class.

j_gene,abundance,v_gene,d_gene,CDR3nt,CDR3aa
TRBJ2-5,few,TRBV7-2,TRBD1,TGTGCCAGCAGGCGAACCCCGGGACAGCCACCGGGAGAGACCCAGTACTTC,CASRRTPGQPPGETQYF
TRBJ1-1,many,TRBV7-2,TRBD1,TGTGCCAGCAGCTTCCAGACAGGGGGCTTCACTGAAGCTTTCTTT,CASSFQTGGFTEAFF
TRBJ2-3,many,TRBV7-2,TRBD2,TGTGCCAGCAGCTTTAGACTAGCGGCACTGAATACGCAGTATTTT,CASSFRLAALNTQYF
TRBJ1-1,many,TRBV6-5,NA,TGTGCCAGCAGTTACGGGCCGAGGGGCACTGAAGCTTTCTTT,CASSYGPRGTEAFF
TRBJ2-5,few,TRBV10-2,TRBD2,TGCGCCAGCACCCGCGGGAGAGGTTGGGAGACCCAGTACTTC,CASTRGRGWETQYF
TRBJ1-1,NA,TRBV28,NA,TGTGCCAGTTCCCCGCCTGGGGCTGAAGCTTTCTTT,CASSPPGAEAFF
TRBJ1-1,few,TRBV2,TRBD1,TGTGCCAGCAGCCACAGGGGAGAAAAAGTTGAAGCTTTCTTT,CASSHRGEKVEAFF
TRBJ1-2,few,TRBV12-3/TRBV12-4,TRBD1,TGTGCCAGCAGTTCTAACCCCAGGGGGCTCGGCTACACCTTC,CASSSNPRGLGYTF
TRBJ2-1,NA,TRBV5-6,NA,TGTGCCAGCAGCTTGTCCCCAGGGGCATCCTACAATGAGCAGTTCTTC,CASSLSPGASYNEQFF
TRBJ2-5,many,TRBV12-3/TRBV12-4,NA,TGTGCCAGCAGGCAACAGGGTGGAGAGACCCAGTACTTC,CASRQQGGETQYF